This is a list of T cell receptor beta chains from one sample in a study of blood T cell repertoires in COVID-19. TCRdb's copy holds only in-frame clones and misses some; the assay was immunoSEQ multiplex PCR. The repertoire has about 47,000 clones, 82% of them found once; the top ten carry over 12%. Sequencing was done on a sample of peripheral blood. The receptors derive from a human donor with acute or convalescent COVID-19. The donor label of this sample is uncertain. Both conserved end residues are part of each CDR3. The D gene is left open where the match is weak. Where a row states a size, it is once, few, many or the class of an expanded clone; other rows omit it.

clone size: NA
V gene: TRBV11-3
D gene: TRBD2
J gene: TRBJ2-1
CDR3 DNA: TGTGCCAGCAGCCAAAGCGGGAGTAAGAATGAGCAGTTCTTC
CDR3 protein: CASSQSGSKNEQFF

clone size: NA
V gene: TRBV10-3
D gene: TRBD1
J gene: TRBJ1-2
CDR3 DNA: TGTGCCATCAACAGACACCAACAGGGGCATGGCTACACCTTC
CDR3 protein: CAINRHQQGHGYTF

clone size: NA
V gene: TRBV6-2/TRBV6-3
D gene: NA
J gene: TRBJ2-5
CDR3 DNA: TGTGCCAGCAGTCCCATGGGACTGTACCAAGAGACCCAGTACTTC
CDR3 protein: CASSPMGLYQETQYF

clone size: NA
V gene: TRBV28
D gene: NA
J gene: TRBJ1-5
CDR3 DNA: TGTGCCAGCAGTTCCCAACGACGGGAATGGGGTCAGCCCCAGCATTTT
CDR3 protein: CASSSQRREWGQPQHF

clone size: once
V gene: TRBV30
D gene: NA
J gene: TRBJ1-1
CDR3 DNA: TGTGCCTTGACCGCCCTGGGGCTGACTGAAGCTTTCTTT
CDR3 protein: CALTALGLTEAFF

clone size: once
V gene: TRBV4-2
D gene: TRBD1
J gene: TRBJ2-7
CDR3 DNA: TGTGCCAGCAGCCCACGGACAGGCGCCTACGAGCAGTACTTC
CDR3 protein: CASSPRTGAYEQYF

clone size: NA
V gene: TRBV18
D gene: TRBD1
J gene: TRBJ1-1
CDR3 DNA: TGTGCCAGCAACGGACAGGGCGAAGGCACTGAAGCTTTCTTT
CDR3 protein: CASNGQGEGTEAFF

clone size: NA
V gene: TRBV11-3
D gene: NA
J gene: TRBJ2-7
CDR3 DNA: TGTGCCAGCAGCTTCCCGACTAGGAGCCCCTACGAGCAGTACTTC
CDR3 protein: CASSFPTRSPYEQYF

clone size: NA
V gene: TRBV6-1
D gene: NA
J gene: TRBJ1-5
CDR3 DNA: TGTGCCAGCAGTGAGGGGCAGGCATATAATCAGCCCCAGCATTTT
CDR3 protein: CASSEGQAYNQPQHF

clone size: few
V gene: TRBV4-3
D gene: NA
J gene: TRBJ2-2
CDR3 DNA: TGCGCCAGCAGCCTGAACTTAGGGGGATGGACCGGGGAGCTGTTTTTT
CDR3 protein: CASSLNLGGWTGELFF

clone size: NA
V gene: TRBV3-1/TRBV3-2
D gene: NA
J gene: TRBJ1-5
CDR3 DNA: TGTGCCAGCAGCCAAACGGGGGGGGACAATCAGCCCCAGCATTTT
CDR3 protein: CASSQTGGDNQPQHF

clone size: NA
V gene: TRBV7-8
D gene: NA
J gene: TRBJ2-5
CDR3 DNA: TGTGCCAGCAGCTTAAGAGACAGTTCGGAGACCCAGTACTTC
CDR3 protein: CASSLRDSSETQYF

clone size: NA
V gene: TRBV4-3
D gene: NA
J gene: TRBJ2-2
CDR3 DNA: TGCGCCAGCAGCCAAGATTTGGGGGGGCATACCGGGGAGCTGTTTTTT
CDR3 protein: CASSQDLGGHTGELFF

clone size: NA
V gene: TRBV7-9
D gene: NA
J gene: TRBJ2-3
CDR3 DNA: TGTGCCAGCAGCTTAGGCTTGGGGGGGGCTGATACGCAGTATTTT
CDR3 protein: CASSLGLGGADTQYF

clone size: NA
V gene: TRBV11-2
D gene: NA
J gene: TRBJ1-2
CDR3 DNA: TGTGCCAGCAGCTTTTTATATAATTATGGCTACACCTTC
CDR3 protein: CASSFLYNYGYTF

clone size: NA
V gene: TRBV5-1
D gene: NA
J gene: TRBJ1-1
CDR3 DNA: TGCGCCAGCAGCCCGTACTCGAACACTGAAGCTTTCTTT
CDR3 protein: CASSPYSNTEAFF

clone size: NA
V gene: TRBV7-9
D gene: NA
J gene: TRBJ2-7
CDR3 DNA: TGTGCCAGCAGCTTAACTTCTACCGAGCAGTACTTC
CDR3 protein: CASSLTSTEQYF

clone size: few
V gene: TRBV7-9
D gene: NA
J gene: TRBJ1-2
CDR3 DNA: TGTGCCAGCAGCTCAATCCGGGTCCCTTTCCCCACTAACTATGGCTACACCTTC
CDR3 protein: CASSSIRVPFPTNYGYTF

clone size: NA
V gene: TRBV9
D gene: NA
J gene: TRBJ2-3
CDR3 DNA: TGTGCCAGCAGCCGGGGGTCACTAGCCACAGATACGCAGTATTTT
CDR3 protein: CASSRGSLATDTQYF

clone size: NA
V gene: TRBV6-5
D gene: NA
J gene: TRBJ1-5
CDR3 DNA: TGTGCCAGCAGTTACTCGAGTAGAAGCAATCAGCCCCAGCATTTT
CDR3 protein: CASSYSSRSNQPQHF

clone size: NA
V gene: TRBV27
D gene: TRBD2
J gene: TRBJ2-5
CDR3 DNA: TGTGCCAGCAGTTTATCCCAAGGACTAGTCGGAGAGACCCAGTACTTC
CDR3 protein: CASSLSQGLVGETQYF

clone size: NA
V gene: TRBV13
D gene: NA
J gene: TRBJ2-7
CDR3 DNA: TGTGCCAGCAGCCCGAATCCCCTGGGGCACGAGCAGTACTTC
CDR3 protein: CASSPNPLGHEQYF

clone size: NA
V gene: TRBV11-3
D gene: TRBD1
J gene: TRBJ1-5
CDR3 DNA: TGTGCCAGCAGCACGGGACAGGGGGGATCAAATCAGCCCCAGCATTTT
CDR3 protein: CASSTGQGGSNQPQHF

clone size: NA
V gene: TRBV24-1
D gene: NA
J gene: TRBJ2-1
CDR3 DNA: TGTGCCACCAGTGCCCTTAGCAATGAGCAGTTCTTC
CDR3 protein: CATSALSNEQFF

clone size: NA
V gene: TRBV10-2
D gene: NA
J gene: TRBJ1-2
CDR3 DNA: TGCGCCAGCAGTGAGTCGACAAACTATGGCTACACCTTC
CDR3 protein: CASSESTNYGYTF

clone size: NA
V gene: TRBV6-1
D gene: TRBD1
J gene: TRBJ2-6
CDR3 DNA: TGTGCCAGCAGTGGCGGGACAGGCGAATTCTCATCTGGGGCCAACGTCCTGACTTTC
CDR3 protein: CASSGGTGEFSSGANVLTF

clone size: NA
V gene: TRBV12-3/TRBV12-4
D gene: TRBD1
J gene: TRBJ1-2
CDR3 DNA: TGTGCCAGCAGTTTACGGCAGGGGGATGGCTACACCTTC
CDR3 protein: CASSLRQGDGYTF

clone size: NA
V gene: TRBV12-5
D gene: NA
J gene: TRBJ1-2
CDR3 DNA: TGTGCTAGTGGTTTCCCACCAAAGGGAGCCTATGGCTACACCTTC
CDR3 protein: CASGFPPKGAYGYTF

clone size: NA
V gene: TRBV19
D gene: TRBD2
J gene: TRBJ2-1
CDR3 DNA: TGTGCCAGTAGTATCGGACTAGCGGATTACAATGAGCAGTTCTTC
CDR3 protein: CASSIGLADYNEQFF

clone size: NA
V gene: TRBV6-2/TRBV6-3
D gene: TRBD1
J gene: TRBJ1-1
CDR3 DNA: TGTGCCAGCAGTTTCCAGACAGGGGGGCCGATGAACACTGAAGCTTTCTTT
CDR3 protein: CASSFQTGGPMNTEAFF

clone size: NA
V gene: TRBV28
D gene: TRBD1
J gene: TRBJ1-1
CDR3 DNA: TGTGCCAGCCTATCTGCAGGGGGCGAGAACACTGAAGCTTTCTTT
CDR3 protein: CASLSAGGENTEAFF

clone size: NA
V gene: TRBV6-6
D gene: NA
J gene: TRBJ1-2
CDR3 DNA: TGTGCCAGCAGTTACGCGCACGACTATGGCTACACCTTC
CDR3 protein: CASSYAHDYGYTF

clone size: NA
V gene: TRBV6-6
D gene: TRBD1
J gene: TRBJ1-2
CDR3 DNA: TGTGCCAGCAGCCGTGGACAGGGCTATGGCTACACCTTC
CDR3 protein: CASSRGQGYGYTF

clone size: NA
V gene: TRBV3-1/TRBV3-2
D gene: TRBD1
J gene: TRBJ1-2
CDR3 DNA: TGTGCCAGCAGCCAAGGGCCCGGACAGGGGATGAATGGCTACACCTTC
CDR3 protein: CASSQGPGQGMNGYTF

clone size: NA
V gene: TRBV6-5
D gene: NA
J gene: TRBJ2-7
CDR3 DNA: TGTGCCAGCAGTTACTCGAGTTGGAGCTCCTACGAGCAGTACTTC
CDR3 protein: CASSYSSWSSYEQYF

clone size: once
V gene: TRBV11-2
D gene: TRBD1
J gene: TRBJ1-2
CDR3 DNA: TGTGCCAGCAGCTCCGGACAGGGGGCTCAGGGCTACACCTTC
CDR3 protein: CASSSGQGAQGYTF

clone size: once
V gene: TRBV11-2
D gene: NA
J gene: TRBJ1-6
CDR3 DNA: TGTGCCAGCAGCTTAAATGTTGCAGGGAATAATTCACCCCTCCACTTT
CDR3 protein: CASSLNVAGNNSPLHF

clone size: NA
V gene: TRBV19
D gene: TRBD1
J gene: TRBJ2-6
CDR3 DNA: TGTGCCAGTAGTACGCGACAGGGACCTGGGGCCAACGTCCTGACTTTC
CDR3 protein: CASSTRQGPGANVLTF

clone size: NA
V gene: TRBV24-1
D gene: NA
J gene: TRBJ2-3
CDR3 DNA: TGTGCCACCAGTGATATACCCGCGCAAGCAGATACGCAGTATTTT
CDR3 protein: CATSDIPAQADTQYF

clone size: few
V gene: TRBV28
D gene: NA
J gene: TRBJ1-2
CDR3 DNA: TGTGCCAGCAGTTCGGCAGGGTCCGGCTACACCTTC
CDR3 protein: CASSSAGSGYTF

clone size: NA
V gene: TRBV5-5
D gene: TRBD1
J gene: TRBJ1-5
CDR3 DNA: TGTGCCAGCAGCTGGGGGGACAGGGACAACAATCAGCCCCAGCATTTT
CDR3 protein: CASSWGDRDNNQPQHF

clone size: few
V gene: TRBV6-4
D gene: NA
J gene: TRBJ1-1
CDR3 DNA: TGTGCCAGCAGTGTTTCCCCCGGCACTGAAGCTTTCTTT
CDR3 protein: CASSVSPGTEAFF

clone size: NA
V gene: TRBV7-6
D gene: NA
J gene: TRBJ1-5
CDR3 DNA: TGTGCCAGCAGCTTAGGGGCGGGTGGGTTCGAGAATCAGCCCCAGCATTTT
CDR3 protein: CASSLGAGGFENQPQHF

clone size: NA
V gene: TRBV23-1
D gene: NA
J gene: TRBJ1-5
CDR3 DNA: TGCGCCAGCAGTCAACAGGGGTTCTGCAATCAGCCCCAGCATTTT
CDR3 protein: CASSQQGFCNQPQHF